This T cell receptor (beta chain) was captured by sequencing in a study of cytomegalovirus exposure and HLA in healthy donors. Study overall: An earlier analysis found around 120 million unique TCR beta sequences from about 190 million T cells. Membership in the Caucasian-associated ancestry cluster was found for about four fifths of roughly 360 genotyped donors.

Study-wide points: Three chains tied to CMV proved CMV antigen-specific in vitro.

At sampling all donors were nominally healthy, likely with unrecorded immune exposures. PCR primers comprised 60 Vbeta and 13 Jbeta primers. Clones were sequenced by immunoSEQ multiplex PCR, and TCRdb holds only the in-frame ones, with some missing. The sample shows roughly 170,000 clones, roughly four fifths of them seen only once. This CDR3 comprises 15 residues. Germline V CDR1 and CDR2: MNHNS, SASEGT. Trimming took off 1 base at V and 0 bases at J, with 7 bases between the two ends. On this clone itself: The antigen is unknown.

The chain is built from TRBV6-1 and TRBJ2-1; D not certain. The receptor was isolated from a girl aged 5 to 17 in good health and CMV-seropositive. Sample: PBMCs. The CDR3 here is CASSEEYSSYNEQFF. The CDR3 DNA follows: TGTGCCAGCAGTGAAGAGTACAGCTCCTACAATGAGCAGTTCTTC.